This TCR beta chain was profiled in a study of beta chain features in type 1 diabetes. CDR1 and CDR2 from the germline V gene are SGDLS and YYNGEE. The CDR3 is 15 residues long. V shed 1 base, J shed 4 bases, and the junction held 6 bases outside the gene matches. The table lists this clone with a few counts. Its antigen is not identified. The study reverse transcribed the entire isolated RNA, so it sequenced expressed TCRB transcripts. Roughly 3.57 million reads on average were seen across naive, central memory and regulatory T cell samples. The table came from immunoSEQ multiplex PCR; TCRdb's copy has only in-frame clones and leaves some out. Of about 240,000 clones listed, 25% to 30% are singletons. Study results and caveats: PCR might favor shorter templates, equally in patients and controls. In the patient group, naive, central memory and Treg TCRB repertoires seemed more alike than in the healthy donor group. TCRB CDR3 length was moderately but significantly reduced in all four CD4+ subsets of Type 1 diabetes patients.

The clonotype comes from a man younger than 45 in good health. The chain recombines TRBV9 with TRBJ2-3, with TRBD2 identical over 7 bases. Sequencing was done on a sample of central memory CD4+ T cells from blood. CDR3 sequence reads: CASSVRREAPDTQYF. Written as DNA, the CDR3 is TGTGCCAGCAGCGTACGACGGGAGGCTCCAGATACGCAGTATTTT.